The 15 T cell receptor beta chains below all came from one sample that was sequenced in a study of CXCR3-negative and CXCR3-positive naive CD8 T cells. In preparing the TRB cDNA libraries, 5' RACE with UMI labels was used. TCRdb reprocessed the 5' RACE reads, with one entry per CDR3 protein and no DNA. This sample's table has 150,000 or so distinct CDR3 sequences. Specimen: naive CXCR3- CD8+ T cells from blood. Subset here: CD45RO-CCR7+CD27+CD95- naive CD8+ T cells lacking CXCR3 (TNR3-). The origin of the receptors is a human donor in good health. Some clones in this sample may be carry-over from other donors' samples.

This chain links TRBV15 with TRBJ2-5; TCRdb calls TRBD1, which cannot be checked without DNA. Germline assignment: CDR1 LNHNV and CDR2 YYDKDF (reference sequence). The CDR3 has 18 residues. The chain's CDR3 is CATSRDIREGAPQETQYF.

This sequence joins TRBV7-3 and TRBJ2-1; TCRdb returns TRBD1, unconfirmable since there is no DNA. CDR3 length: 13 residues. Germline V gene lookup returns CDR1 SGHTA and CDR2 FQGTGA. The CDR3 loop reads CASSSLQGYEQFF.

The V gene is TRBV3-1, the J gene TRBJ2-3. There are 17 residues in the CDR3. Germline V gene data show CDR1 as LGHDT and CDR2 as YNNKEL (reference sequence). CDR3: CASSQDPGGRTTDTPYF.

The chain carries TRBV18 and TRBJ1-1; TCRdb's assignment of TRBD1 cannot be checked, as there is no DNA. Germline lookup yields CDR1 KGHSH and CDR2 LQKENI. The CDR3 has 13 amino acids. CDR3: CASSSTGRTEAFF.

The chain's CDR3 is CASTPLAGVNEQFF. This chain links TRBV7-9 with TRBJ2-1; TCRdb returns TRBD2, unconfirmable since there is no DNA. Germline V lookup: CDR1 SEHNR, CDR2 FQNEAQ (reference sequence). The length of the CDR3 is 14 residues.

The J gene is TRBJ1-1, the V gene TRBV29-1; TCRdb proposes TRBD1, but this gene call is untestable without DNA. CDR3 length: 14 amino acids. CDR1 and CDR2 from the germline V gene are SQVTM and ANQGSEA. The chain's CDR3 is CSVQDSQMGTEAFF. Full variable domain (rest looked up from reference TRBV29-1 and TRBJ1-1): SAVISQKPSRDICQRGTSLTIQCQVDSQVTMMFWYRQQPGQSLTLIATANQGSEATYESGFVIDKFPISRPNLTFSTLTVSNMSPEDSSIYLCSVQDSQMGTEAFFGQGTRLTVV.

The chain couples TRBV20-1 to TRBJ2-1; TCRdb's D gene call, TRBD1, goes unchecked for lack of DNA. The CDR3 spans 13 residues. Germline lookup yields CDR1 DFQATT and CDR2 SNEGSKA (reference sequence). CDR3 loop: CSARPWGGDEQFF.

The J gene is TRBJ2-5, the V gene TRBV7-9; as DNA is missing, the TRBD2 call by TCRdb cannot be tested. Germline lookup yields CDR1 SEHNR and CDR2 FQNEAQ (reference sequence). This CDR3 spans 13 amino acids. The CDR3 reads CASSWEARETQYF.

The rearrangement joins TRBV29-1 to TRBJ1-2; the D call from TCRdb, TRBD1, cannot be confirmed without DNA. Germline assignment: CDR1 SQVTM and CDR2 ANQGSEA. This CDR3 region has 11 residues. CDR3: CSGGSYDGYTF.

J is TRBJ2-1 and V is TRBV6-4; the D gene TCRdb calls, TRBD2, cannot be checked with no DNA. Germline V lookup: CDR1 MRHNA, CDR2 SNTAGT. The CDR3 totals 16 residues. CDR3 sequence: CASSDSGGGAYNEQFF.

V is TRBV5-1 and J is TRBJ2-1; TCRdb reports TRBD2, a call that lacks DNA to check it against. Germline values: CDR1 SGHRS, CDR2 YFSETQ. The CDR3 totals 15 residues. CDR3 loop: CASSLASGLAGEQFF.

The chain couples TRBV29-1 to TRBJ2-7; TCRdb reports TRBD1, a call that lacks DNA to check it against. This CDR3 contains 13 residues. Looked up from germline, CDR1 is SQVTM and CDR2 is ANQGSEA. The CDR3 spells CSAMTGWSYEQYF.

CDR3 in amino acids: CASSVEEDRVVGEQFF. This chain connects TRBV9 to TRBJ2-1; TCRdb picks TRBD1, but there is no DNA to check that call. This CDR3 spans 16 amino acids. The germline V gene encodes CDR1 SGDLS and CDR2 YYNGEE.

This chain uses TRBV4-3 with TRBJ2-6; as DNA is missing, the TRBD2 call by TCRdb cannot be tested. This CDR3 comprises 18 residues. Looked up from germline, CDR1 is LGHNA and CDR2 is YSLEER. Here the CDR3 reads CASSPLARLGSGANVLTF.

The genes are TRBV7-6 and TRBJ2-1. The CDR3 covers 16 residues. From germline, CDR1 is SGHVS and CDR2 FNYEAQ. CDR3 loop: CASSLALADSYNEQFF.